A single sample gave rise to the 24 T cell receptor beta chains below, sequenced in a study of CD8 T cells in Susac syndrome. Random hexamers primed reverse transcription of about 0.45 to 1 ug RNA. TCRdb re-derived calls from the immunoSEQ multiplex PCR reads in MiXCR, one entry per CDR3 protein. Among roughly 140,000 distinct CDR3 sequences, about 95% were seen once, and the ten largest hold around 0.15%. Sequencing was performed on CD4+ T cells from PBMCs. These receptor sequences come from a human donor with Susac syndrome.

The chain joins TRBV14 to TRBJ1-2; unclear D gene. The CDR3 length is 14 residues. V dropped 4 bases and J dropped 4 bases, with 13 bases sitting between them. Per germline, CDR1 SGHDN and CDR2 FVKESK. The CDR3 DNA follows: TGTGCCAGCAGCCCCTGGGAGGGTTTCTATGGCTACACCTTC. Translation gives CASSPWEGFYGYTF. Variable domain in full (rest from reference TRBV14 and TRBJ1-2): EAGVTQFPSHSVIEKGQTVTLRCDPISGHDNLYWYRRVMGKEIKFLLHFVKESKQDESGMPNNRFLAERTGGTYSTLKVQPAELEDSGVYFCASSPWEGFYGYTFGSGTRLTVV.

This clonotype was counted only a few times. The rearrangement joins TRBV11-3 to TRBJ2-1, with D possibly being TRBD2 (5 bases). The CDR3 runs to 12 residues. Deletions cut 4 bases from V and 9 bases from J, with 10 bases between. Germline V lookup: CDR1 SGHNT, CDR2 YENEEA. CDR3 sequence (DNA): TGTGCCAGCAGCTCTTTACTAGGTGAGCAGTTCTTC. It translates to CASSSLLGEQFF.

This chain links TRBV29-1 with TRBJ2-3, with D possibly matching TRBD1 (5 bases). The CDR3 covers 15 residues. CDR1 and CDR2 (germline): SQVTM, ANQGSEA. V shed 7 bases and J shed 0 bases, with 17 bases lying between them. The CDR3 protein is CSARLQATSTDTQYF. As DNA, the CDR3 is TGCAGCGCCCGATTACAGGCTACTAGCACAGATACGCAGTATTTT.

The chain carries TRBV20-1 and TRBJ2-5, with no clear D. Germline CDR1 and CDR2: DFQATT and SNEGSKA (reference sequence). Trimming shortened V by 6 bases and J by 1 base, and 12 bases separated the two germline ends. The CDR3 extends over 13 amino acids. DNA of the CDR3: TGCAGTGCCCGCTTCGGTGTCCAAGAGACCCAGTACTTC. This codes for CSARFGVQETQYF.

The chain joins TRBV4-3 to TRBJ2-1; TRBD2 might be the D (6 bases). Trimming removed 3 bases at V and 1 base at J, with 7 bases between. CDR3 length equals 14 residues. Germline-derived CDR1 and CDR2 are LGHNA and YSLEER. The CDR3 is CASSHSGSYNEQFF. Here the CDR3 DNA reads TGCGCCAGCAGCCATAGCGGTTCCTACAATGAGCAGTTCTTC.

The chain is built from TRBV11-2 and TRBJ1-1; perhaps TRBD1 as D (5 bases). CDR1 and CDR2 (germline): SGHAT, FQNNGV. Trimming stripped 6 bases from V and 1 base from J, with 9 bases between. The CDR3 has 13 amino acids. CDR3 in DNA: TGTGCCAGCAGGGTCCAGGGGAACACTGAAGCTTTCTTT. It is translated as CASRVQGNTEAFF.

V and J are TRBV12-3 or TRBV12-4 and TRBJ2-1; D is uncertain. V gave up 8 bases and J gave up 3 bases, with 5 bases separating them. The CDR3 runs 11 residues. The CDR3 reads CASRLYNEQFF. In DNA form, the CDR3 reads TGTGCCAGCCGCCTCTACAATGAGCAGTTCTTC.

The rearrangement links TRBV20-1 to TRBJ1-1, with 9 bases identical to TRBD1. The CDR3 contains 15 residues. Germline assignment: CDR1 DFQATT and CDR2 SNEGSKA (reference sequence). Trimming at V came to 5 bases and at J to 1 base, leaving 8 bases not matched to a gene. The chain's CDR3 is CSAEDRGRGNTEAFF. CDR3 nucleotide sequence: TGCAGTGCTGAGGACAGGGGAAGGGGGAACACTGAAGCTTTCTTT.

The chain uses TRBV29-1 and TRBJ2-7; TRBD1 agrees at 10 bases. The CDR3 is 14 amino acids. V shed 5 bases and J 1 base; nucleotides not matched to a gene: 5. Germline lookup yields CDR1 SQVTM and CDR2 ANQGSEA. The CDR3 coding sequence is TGCAGCGTTCGACAGGGGGCGCGTTCCTACGAGCAGTACTTC. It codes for CSVRQGARSYEQYF.

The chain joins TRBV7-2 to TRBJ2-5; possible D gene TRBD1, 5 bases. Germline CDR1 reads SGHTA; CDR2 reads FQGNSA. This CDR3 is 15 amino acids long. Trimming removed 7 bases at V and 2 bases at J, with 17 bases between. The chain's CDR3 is CASTRQTAPQETQYF. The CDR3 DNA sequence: TGTGCCAGCACCCGACAGACCGCGCCTCAAGAGACCCAGTACTTC.

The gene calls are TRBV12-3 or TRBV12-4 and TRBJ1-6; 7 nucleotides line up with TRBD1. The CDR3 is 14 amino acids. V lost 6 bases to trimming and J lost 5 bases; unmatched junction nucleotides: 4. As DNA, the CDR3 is TGTGCCAGCAGGGACACAGGGGATAATTCACCCCTCCACTTT. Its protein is CASRDTGDNSPLHF.

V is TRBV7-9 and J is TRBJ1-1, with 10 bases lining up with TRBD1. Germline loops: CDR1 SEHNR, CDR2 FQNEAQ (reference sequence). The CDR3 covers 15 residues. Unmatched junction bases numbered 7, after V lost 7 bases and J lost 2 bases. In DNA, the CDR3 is TGTGCCAGCATGAGCCGGGACAGGGGCAACACTGAAGCTTTCTTT. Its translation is CASMSRDRGNTEAFF. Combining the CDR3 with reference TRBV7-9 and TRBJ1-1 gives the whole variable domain DTGVSQNPRHKITKRGQNVTFRCDPISEHNRLYWYRQTLGQGPEFLTYFQNEAQLEKSRLLSDRFSAERPKGSFSTLEIQRTEQGDSAMYLCASMSRDRGNTEAFFGQGTRLTVV.

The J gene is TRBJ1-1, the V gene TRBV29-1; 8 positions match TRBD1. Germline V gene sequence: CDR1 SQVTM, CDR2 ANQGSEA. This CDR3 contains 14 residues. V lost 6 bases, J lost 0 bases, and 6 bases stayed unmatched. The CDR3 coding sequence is TGCAGCGTGTGGACAGGGTCGTTGAACACTGAAGCTTTCTTT. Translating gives CSVWTGSLNTEAFF.

CDR3 region: CATSDPPSRGTIAKNIQYF. CDR3 nucleotides: TGTGCCACCAGTGATCCACCCTCTCGGGGTACCATAGCCAAAAACATTCAGTACTTC. The V call is TRBV24-1, the J call TRBJ2-4; TRBD2 is a possible D gene (5 bases). Germline values: CDR1 KGHDR, CDR2 SFDVKD. This CDR3 comprises 19 residues. Trimming pared 3 bases from V and 0 bases from J, leaving 20 bases between.

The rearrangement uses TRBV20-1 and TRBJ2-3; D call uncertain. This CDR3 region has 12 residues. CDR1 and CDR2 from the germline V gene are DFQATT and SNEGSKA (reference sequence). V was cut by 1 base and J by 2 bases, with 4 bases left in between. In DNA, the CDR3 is TGCAGTGCTAGAGGGTACACAGATACGCAGTATTTT. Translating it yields CSARGYTDTQYF.

The chain's CDR3 is CASSEVREGQYF. The CDR3 DNA sequence: TGTGCCAGCAGTGAAGTCCGAGAAGGGCAGTACTTC. The rearrangement uses TRBV2 and TRBJ2-4; D not certain. V lost 1 base to trimming and J lost 13 bases, with 11 bases between them. The CDR3 has 12 amino acids. Germline V gene lookup returns CDR1 SNHLY and CDR2 FYNNEI.

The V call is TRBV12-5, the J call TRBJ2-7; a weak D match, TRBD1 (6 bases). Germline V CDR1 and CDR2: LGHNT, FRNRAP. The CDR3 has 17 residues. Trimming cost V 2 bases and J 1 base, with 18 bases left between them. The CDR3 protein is CASGLLLGRGSSYEQYF. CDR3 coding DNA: TGTGCTAGTGGTTTGTTGTTGGGCAGGGGATCTTCCTACGAGCAGTACTTC.

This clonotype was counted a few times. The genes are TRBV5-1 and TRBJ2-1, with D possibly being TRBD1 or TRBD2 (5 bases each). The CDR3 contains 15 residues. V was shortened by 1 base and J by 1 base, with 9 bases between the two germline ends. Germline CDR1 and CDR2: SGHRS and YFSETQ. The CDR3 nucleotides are TGCGCCAGCAGCTTGCGAGGGGATTCCTACAATGAGCAGTTCTTC. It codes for CASSLRGDSYNEQFF.

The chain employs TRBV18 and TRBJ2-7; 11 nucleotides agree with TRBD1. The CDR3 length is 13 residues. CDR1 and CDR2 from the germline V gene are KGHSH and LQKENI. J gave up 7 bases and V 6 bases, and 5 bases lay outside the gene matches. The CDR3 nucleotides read TGTGCCAGCTCCCCGGACAGGGGGCAAGAGCAGTACTTC. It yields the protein CASSPDRGQEQYF.

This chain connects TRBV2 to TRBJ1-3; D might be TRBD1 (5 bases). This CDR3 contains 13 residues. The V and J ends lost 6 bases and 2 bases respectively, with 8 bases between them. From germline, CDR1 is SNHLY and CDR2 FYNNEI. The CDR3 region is CASRGPAGNTIYF. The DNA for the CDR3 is TGTGCCAGCAGGGGGCCAGCTGGAAACACCATATATTTT.

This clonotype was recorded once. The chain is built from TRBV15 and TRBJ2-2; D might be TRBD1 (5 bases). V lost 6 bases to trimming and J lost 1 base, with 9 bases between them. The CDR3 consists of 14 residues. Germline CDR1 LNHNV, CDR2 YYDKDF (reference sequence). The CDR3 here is CATRRGRNTGELFF. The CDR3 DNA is TGTGCCACCAGAAGGGGCCGGAACACCGGGGAGCTGTTTTTT.

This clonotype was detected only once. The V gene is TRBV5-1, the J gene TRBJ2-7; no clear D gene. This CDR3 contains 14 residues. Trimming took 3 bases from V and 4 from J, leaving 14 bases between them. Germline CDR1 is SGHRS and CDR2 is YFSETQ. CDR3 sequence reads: CASSSDGKAYEQYF. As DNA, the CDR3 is TGCGCCAGCAGCTCGGACGGAAAGGCTTACGAGCAGTACTTC.

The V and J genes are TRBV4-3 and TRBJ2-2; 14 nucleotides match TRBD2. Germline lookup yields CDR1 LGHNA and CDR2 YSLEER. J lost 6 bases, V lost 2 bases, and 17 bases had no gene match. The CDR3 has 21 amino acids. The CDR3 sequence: CASSQQVPGLAGVIGAGELFF. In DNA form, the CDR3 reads TGCGCCAGCAGCCAACAGGTCCCGGGACTAGCGGGGGTCATAGGGGCCGGGGAGCTGTTTTTT.

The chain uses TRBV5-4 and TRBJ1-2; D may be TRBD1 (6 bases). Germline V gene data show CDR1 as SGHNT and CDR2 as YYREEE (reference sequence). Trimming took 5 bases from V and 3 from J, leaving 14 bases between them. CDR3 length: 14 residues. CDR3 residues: CASRPTGLDYGYTF. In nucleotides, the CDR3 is TGTGCCAGCAGACCCACAGGGTTGGACTATGGCTACACCTTC. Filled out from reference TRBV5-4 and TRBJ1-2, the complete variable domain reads ETGVTQSPTHLIKTRGQQVTLRCSSQSGHNTVSWYQQALGQGPQFIFQYYREEENGRGNFPPRFSGLQFPNYSSELNVNALELDDSALYLCASRPTGLDYGYTFGSGTRLTVV.